The present TCR beta chain was sequenced within a study of OX40 agonist ivuxolimab in advanced cancers. Study-level information: A diagnosis of hepatocellular carcinoma, melanoma, renal cell or head and neck cancer was present in dose-escalation patients. Prior checkpoint blockade (anti-PD-1, anti-PD-L1 or anti-CTLA-4) was permitted; about 40% had it. General observations from the study: Partial responders at 0.1-3.0 mg/kg showed near-lowest clonal expansion.

Germline lookup yields CDR1 MNHEY and CDR2 SMNVEV (reference sequence). CDR3 size: 15 residues. Trimming took off 0 bases at V and 3 bases at J, with 11 bases between the two ends. This clone has only one observation. Its target is not known. Using immunoSEQ multiplex PCR, the repertoire was profiled, and TCRdb retains in-frame clones only, with some absent. Of about 68,000 clones in the sample, about 89% are singletons; the top ten hold 4.5% to 7.5%. The chain couples TRBV27 to TRBJ1-2, with a tentative D call TRBD1 (6 bases). This TCR was sampled from an adult with an advanced solid tumor such as melanoma, head and neck, liver or kidney cancer. Sequencing was performed on CD4+ or CD8+ T cells sorted from blood, taken in a trial of the OX40 agonist ivuxolimab. CDR3: CASSLSGGRYYGYTF. The CDR3 region has the DNA TGTGCCAGCAGTTTATCGGGGGGGCGGTACTATGGCTACACCTTC.